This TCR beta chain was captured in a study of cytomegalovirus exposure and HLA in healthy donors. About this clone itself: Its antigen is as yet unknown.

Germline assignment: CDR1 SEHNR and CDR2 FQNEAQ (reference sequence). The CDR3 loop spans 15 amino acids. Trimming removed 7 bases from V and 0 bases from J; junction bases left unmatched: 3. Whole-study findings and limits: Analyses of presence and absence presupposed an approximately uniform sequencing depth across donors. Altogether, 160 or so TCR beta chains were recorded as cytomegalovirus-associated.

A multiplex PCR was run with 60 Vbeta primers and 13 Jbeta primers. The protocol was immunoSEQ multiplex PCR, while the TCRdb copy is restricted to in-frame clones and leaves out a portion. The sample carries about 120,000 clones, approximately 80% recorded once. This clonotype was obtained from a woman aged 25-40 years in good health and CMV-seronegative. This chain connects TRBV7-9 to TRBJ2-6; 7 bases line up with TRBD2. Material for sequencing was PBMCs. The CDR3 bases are TGTGCCAGCATGGCGGGAGACTCTGGGGCCAACGTCCTGACTTTC. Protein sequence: CASMAGDSGANVLTF.